These 10 T cell receptor beta chains were all obtained from the same sample, sequenced in a study of cytomegalovirus exposure and HLA in healthy donors. Amplification used 60 Vbeta primers and 13 Jbeta primers. Libraries were prepared by immunoSEQ multiplex PCR; TCRdb keeps only in-frame clonotypes and omits some of them. The sample contains roughly 140,000 clones, around 66% of which appear only once. The sequenced sample was PBMCs. These TCRs come from a woman in her twenties or thirties in good health and CMV-seropositive.

This clone was counted many times. This rearrangement joins TRBV6-4 to TRBJ2-1, with TRBD2 matching 9 bases. This CDR3 region has 20 residues. The germline V gene has CDR1 MRHNA and CDR2 SNTAGT. Trimming took 5 bases from V and 5 from J; bases not matched to a gene: 22. CDR3 loop: CASSPSLSLAGLWRHNEQFF. The CDR3, as DNA: TGTGCCAGCAGTCCCTCCCTGAGCCTAGCGGGATTATGGAGACACAATGAGCAGTTCTTC.

J is TRBJ1-5 and V is TRBV18; TRBD1 is a possible D gene (6 bases). Germline CDR1 is KGHSH and CDR2 is LQKENI. The CDR3 totals 13 residues. V was clipped by 3 bases and J by 6 bases, with 9 bases between them. This CDR3 is CASSPGGPQPQHF. The CDR3 bases are TGTGCCAGCTCACCGGGGGGGCCTCAGCCCCAGCATTTT.

The chain carries TRBV18 and TRBJ1-1; possible D gene TRBD1, 6 bases. Trimming removed 3 bases from V and 0 bases from J, with 14 bases in between. Germline CDR1 and CDR2: KGHSH and LQKENI. The CDR3 runs to 16 residues. The CDR3 sequence: CASSPPKGHLNTEAFF. Written as DNA, the CDR3 is TGTGCCAGCTCACCGCCAAAGGGACACCTGAACACTGAAGCTTTCTTT.

The rearrangement joins TRBV6-5 to TRBJ1-3; D gene ambiguous. Looked up from germline, CDR1 is MNHEY and CDR2 is SVGAGI. Trimming removed 8 bases at V and 9 bases at J, with 14 bases between. CDR3 length equals 12 residues. For the CDR3, the DNA is TGTGCCAGCGGACGTGCCCGGGGCACCATATATTTT. This encodes CASGRARGTIYF.

The gene calls are TRBV6-6 and TRBJ1-1; no firm D call. V dropped 8 bases and J dropped 7 bases, with 8 bases sitting between them. The CDR3 has 10 residues. Germline V gene sequence: CDR1 MNHNY, CDR2 SVGAGI (reference sequence). CDR3 region: CASLRVEAFF. The CDR3 DNA sequence: TGTGCCAGCTTAAGAGTTGAAGCTTTCTTT.

The chain couples TRBV19 to TRBJ1-2; 8 nucleotides match TRBD1. From germline, CDR1 is LNHDA and CDR2 SQIVND (reference sequence). V lost 7 bases and J lost 5; bases outside the gene matches: 3. The CDR3 is 12 residues long. The CDR3 reads CASKGTGYGYTF. CDR3 sequence (DNA): TGTGCCAGTAAGGGGACAGGTTATGGCTACACCTTC.

The chain joins TRBV2 to TRBJ2-5, with a weak D call TRBD1 (5 bases). V gave up 8 bases and J gave up 4 bases, with 14 bases separating them. Germline V gene sequence: CDR1 SNHLY, CDR2 FYNNEI. The length of the CDR3 is 13 residues. CDR3 loop: CASLGPPGETQYF. The CDR3 DNA sequence: TGTGCCAGCTTGGGGCCTCCGGGAGAGACCCAGTACTTC.

This clone was found a few times. The rearrangement uses TRBV30 and TRBJ2-2, with D hard to call. This CDR3 region has 15 residues. Germline V gene lookup returns CDR1 GTSNPN and CDR2 SVGIG (reference sequence). The V gene lost 4 bases and the J gene lost 3 bases, with 15 bases spanning the gap. Written as DNA, the CDR3 is TGTGCCTGGACCCTGCTAGTCAAGGACACCGGGGAGCTGTTTTTT. Translated: CAWTLLVKDTGELFF.

This chain links TRBV19 with TRBJ1-2, with D perhaps matching TRBD1 (5 bases). V was pared by 0 bases and J by 8 bases, with 10 bases between. Germline CDR1 is LNHDA and CDR2 is SQIVND (reference sequence). The CDR3 consists of 13 residues. The CDR3, as DNA: TGTGCCAGTAGTATAGACAGGGATAACGGCTACACCTTC. Its protein product is CASSIDRDNGYTF.

The genes are TRBV7-8 and TRBJ2-1, with D unclear. Trimming left V 1 base short and J 10 bases short, with 11 bases between. The germline V gene has CDR1 SGHVS and CDR2 FQNEAQ. The CDR3 is 13 residues long. The CDR3 coding sequence is TGTGCCAGCAGCTTAGGAGGTGCTGGCGAGCAGTTCTTC. This gives the protein CASSLGGAGEQFF.